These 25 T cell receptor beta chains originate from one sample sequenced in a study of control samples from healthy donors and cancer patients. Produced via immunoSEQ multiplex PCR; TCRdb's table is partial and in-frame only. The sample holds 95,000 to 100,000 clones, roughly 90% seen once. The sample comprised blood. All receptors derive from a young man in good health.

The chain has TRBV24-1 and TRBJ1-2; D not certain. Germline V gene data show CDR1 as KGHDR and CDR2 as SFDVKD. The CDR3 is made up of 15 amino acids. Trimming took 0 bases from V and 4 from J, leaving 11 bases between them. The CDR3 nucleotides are TGTGCCACCAGTGATTTGGCACGGGGAGTCTATGGCTACACCTTC. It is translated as CATSDLARGVYGYTF.

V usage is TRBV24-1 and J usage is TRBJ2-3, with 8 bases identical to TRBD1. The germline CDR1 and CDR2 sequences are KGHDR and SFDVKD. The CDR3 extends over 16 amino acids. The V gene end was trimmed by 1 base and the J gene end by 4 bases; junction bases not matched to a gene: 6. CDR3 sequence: CATSDFDRGRPDTQYF. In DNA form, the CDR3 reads TGTGCCACCAGTGATTTCGACAGGGGAAGACCAGATACGCAGTATTTT.

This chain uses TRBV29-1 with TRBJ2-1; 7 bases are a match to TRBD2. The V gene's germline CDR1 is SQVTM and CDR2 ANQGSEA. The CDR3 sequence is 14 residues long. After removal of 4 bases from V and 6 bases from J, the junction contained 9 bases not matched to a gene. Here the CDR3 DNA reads TGCAGCGTTGTAGACCGGGGGGTATTCAATGAGCAGTTCTTC. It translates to CSVVDRGVFNEQFF.

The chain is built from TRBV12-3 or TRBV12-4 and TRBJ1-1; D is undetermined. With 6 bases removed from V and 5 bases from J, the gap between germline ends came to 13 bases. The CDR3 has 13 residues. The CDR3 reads CASRVSLGTEAFF. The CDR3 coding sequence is TGTGCCAGCAGGGTATCACTAGGGACTGAAGCTTTCTTT.

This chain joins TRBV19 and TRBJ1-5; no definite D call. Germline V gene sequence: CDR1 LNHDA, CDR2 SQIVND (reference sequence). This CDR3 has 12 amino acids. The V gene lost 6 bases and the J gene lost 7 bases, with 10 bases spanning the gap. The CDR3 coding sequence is TGTGCCAGTAGCTACCTTGCGCAGCCCCAGCATTTT. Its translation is CASSYLAQPQHF.

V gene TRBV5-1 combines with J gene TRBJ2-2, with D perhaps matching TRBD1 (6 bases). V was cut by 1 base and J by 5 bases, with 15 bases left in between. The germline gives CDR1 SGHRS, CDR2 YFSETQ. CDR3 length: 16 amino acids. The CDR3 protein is CASSLSGQTTTGELFF. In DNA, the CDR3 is TGCGCCAGCAGCTTGTCGGGACAAACTACTACCGGGGAGCTGTTTTTT. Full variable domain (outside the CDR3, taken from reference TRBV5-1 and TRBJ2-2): KAGVTQTPRYLIKTRGQQVTLSCSPISGHRSVSWYQQTPGQGLQFLFEYFSETQRNKGNFPGRFSGRQFSNSRSEMNVSTLELGDSALYLCASSLSGQTTTGELFFGEGSRLTVL.

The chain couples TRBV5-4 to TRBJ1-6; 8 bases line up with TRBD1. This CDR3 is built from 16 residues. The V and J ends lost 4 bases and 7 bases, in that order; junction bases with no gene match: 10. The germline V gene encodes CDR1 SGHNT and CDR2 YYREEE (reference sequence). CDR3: CASSPTGQAPNSPLHF. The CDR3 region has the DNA TGTGCCAGCAGCCCTACGGGACAGGCGCCGAATTCACCCCTCCACTTT.

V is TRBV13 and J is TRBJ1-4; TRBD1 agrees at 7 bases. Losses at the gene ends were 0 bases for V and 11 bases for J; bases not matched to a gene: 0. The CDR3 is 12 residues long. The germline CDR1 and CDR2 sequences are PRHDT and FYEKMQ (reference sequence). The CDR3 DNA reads TGTGCCAGCAGCTTAGGACAGGGGAAACTGTTTTTT. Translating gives CASSLGQGKLFF.

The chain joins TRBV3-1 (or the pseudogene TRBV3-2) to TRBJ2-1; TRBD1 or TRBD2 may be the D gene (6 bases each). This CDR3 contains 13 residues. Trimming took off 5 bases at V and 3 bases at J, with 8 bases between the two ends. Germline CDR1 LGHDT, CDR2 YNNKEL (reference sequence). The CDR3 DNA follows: TGTGCCAGCAGCGCGGGACACTACAATGAGCAGTTCTTC. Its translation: CASSAGHYNEQFF.

The CDR3 here is CASSTSLAGVSDEQFF. CDR3 DNA sequence: TGTGCCAGCAGCACCTCCCTAGCGGGAGTTTCGGATGAGCAGTTCTTC. The V call is TRBV9, the J call TRBJ2-1; 10 bases fit TRBD2. V was clipped by 4 bases and J by 8 bases; unmatched bases: 12. The CDR3 consists of 16 residues. The germline CDR1 and CDR2 sequences are SGDLS and YYNGEE. Drawing the rest from reference TRBV9 and TRBJ2-1, the complete variable domain is DSGVTQTPKHLITATGQRVTLRCSPRSGDLSVYWYQQSLDQGLQFLIQYYNGEERAKGNILERFSAQQFPDLHSELNLSSLELGDSALYFCASSTSLAGVSDEQFFGPGTRLTVL.

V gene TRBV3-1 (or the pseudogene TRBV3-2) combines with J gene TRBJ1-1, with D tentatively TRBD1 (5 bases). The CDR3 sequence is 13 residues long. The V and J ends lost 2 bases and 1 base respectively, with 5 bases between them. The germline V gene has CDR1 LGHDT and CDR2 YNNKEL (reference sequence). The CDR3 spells CASSQQGNTEAFF. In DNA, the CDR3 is TGTGCCAGCAGCCAACAGGGGAACACTGAAGCTTTCTTT.

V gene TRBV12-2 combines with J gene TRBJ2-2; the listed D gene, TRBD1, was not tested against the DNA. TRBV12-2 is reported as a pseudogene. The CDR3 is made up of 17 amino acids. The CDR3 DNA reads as TGTGCAAGTCGCTTAGAGAGGGGGCGATTCGACACCGGGGAGCTGTTTTTT. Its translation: CASRLERGRFDTGELFF.

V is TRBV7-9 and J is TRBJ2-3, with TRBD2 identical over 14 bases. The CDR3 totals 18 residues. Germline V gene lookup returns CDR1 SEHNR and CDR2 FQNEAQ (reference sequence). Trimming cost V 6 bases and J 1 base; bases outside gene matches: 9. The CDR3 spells CASSPGLAGGGRTDTQYF. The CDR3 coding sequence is TGTGCCAGCAGTCCCGGACTAGCGGGGGGCGGACGCACAGATACGCAGTATTTT.

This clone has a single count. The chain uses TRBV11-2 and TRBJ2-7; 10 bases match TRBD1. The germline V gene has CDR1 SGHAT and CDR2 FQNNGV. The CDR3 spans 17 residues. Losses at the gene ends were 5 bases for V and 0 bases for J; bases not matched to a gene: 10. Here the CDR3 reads CASSARPGTGVSYEQYV. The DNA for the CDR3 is TGTGCCAGCAGCGCCCGTCCCGGGACAGGGGTCTCCTACGAGCAGTACGTC.

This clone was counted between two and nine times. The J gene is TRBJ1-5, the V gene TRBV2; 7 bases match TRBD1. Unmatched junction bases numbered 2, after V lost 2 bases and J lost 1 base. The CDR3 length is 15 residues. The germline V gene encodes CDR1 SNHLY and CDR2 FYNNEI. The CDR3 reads CASSELTGSNQPQHF. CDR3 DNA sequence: TGTGCCAGCAGTGAACTGACAGGGAGCAATCAGCCCCAGCATTTT. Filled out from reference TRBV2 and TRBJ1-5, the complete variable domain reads EPEVTQTPSHQVTQMGQEVILRCVPISNHLYFYWYRQILGQKVEFLVSFYNNEISEKSEIFDDQFSVERPDGSNFTLKIRSTKLEDSAMYFCASSELTGSNQPQHFGDGTRLSIL.

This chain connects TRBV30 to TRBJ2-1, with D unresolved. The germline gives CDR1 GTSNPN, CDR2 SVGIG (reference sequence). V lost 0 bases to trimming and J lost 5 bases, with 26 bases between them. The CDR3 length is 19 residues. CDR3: CAWSVTLPQGFLYDNEQFF. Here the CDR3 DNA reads TGTGCCTGGAGTGTAACCCTCCCCCAAGGCTTCCTATATGACAATGAGCAGTTCTTC. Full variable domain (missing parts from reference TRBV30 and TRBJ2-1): SQTIHQWPATLVQPVGSPLSLECTVEGTSNPNLYWYRQAAGRGLQLLFYSVGIGQISSEVPQNLSASRPQDRQFILSSKKLLLSDSGFYLCAWSVTLPQGFLYDNEQFFGPGTRLTVL.

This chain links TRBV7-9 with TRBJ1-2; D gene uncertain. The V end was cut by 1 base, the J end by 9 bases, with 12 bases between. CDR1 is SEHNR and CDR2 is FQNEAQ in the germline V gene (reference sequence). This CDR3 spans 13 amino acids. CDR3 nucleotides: TGTGCCAGCAGCTTAGTGGGCATATTAAGCTACACCTTC. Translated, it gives CASSLVGILSYTF. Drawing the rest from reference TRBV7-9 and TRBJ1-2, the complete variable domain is DTGVSQNPRHKITKRGQNVTFRCDPISEHNRLYWYRQTLGQGPEFLTYFQNEAQLEKSRLLSDRFSAERPKGSFSTLEIQRTEQGDSAMYLCASSLVGILSYTFGSGTRLTVV.

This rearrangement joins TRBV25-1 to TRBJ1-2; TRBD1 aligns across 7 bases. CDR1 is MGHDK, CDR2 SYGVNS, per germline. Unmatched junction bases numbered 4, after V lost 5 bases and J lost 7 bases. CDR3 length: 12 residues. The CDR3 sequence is CASSNTGVGYTF. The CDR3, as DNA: TGTGCCAGCAGTAATACAGGGGTTGGCTACACCTTC.

As DNA, the CDR3 is TGTGCCAGCAGTGAAGTTCGGGGCCGCGCCGTCCTGACTTTC. This sequence encodes CASSEVRGRAVLTF. This chain joins TRBV2 and TRBJ2-6, with D perhaps TRBD1 or TRBD2 (5 bases each). The CDR3 runs 14 residues. Germline CDR1 is SNHLY and CDR2 is FYNNEI. Trimming pared 1 base from V and 12 bases from J, leaving 13 bases between.

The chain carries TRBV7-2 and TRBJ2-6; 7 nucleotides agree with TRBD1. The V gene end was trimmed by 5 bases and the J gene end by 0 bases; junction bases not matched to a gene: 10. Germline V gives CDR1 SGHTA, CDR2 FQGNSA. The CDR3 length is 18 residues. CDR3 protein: CASSGTGTVSSGANVLTF. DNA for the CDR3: TGTGCCAGCAGCGGGACCGGGACAGTGAGCTCTGGGGCCAACGTCCTGACTTTC. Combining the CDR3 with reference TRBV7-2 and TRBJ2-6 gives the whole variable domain GAGVSQSPSNKVTEKGKDVELRCDPISGHTALYWYRQSLGQGLEFLIYFQGNSAPDKSGLPSDRFSAERTGGSVSTLTIQRTQQEDSAVYLCASSGTGTVSSGANVLTFGAGSRLTVL.

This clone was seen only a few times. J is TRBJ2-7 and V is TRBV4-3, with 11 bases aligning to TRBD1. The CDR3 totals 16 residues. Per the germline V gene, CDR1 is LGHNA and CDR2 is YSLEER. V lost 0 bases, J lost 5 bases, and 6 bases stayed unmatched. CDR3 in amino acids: CASSQDPGQGGHEQYF. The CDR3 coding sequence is TGCGCCAGCAGCCAAGACCCGGGACAGGGGGGCCACGAGCAGTACTTC.

In DNA, the CDR3 is TGTGCCAGCAGACACCGATTAGCGGGAGTCAACGAGCAGTACTTC. Its translation: CASRHRLAGVNEQYF. This chain uses TRBV28 with TRBJ2-7; 9 bases agree with TRBD2. CDR3 length equals 15 residues. Trimming took 6 bases from V and 5 from J; bases not matched to a gene: 11. The germline CDR1 and CDR2 sequences are MDHEN and SYDVKM.

CDR3 nucleotides: TGTGCCAGCAGCTTAGGACGGGGGTTTGGCGGGGAGCTGTTTTTT. Protein sequence: CASSLGRGFGGELFF. The genes are TRBV7-8 and TRBJ2-2; perhaps TRBD2 as D (6 bases). The V gene lost 1 base and the J gene lost 7 bases, with 13 bases spanning the gap. Looked up from germline, CDR1 is SGHVS and CDR2 is FQNEAQ. This CDR3 region has 15 residues.

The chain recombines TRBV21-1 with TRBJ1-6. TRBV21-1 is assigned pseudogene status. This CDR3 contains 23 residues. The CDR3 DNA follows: TGTGCCAGCAGCAGCGGGGGTTTTGGGACAACAAATCTTATGCGCTCCTATAATTCACCCCTCCACTTT. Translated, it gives CASSSGGFGTTNLMRSYNSPLHF.

The CDR3 nucleotides read TGTGCCAGCAGAACCTTCTGGGACTCCCCTCCTTATGGCTACACCTTC. Protein product: CASRTFWDSPPYGYTF. This rearrangement joins TRBV6-6 to TRBJ1-2; a possible D gene is TRBD1 (5 bases). Germline V gene data show CDR1 as MNHNY and CDR2 as SVGAGI (reference sequence). V was trimmed by 6 bases and J by 5 bases, leaving 22 bases between them. The CDR3 loop spans 16 amino acids.